These 30 T cell receptor beta chains were all obtained from the same sample, sequenced in a study of graft-versus-host responses after intestinal transplantation. Some clones are missing from TCRdb's copy, which holds only in-frame ones; the method was immunoSEQ multiplex PCR. The repertoire holds about 8,200 clones, over 25% seen once, with approximately 5% in the top ten. Source: alloreactive CD4+ T cells from a mixed lymphocyte reaction culture, taken before intestinal transplant. Subset described: CFSE-low proliferating T cells sorted from approximately six-day pre-transplant mixed lymphocyte reaction (GvH or HvG direction). The receptors were gathered from a human patient who received an intestinal transplant.

Relative to its sample, this clone is medium-sized (0.01 to 0.1%). The rearrangement uses TRBV20-1 and TRBJ2-3, with no clear D. Trimming stripped 5 bases from V and 2 bases from J, with 5 bases between. Germline V gene sequence: CDR1 DFQATT, CDR2 SNEGSKA (reference sequence). The CDR3 has 11 residues. The CDR3 sequence: CSAPITDTQYF. Here the CDR3 DNA reads TGCAGTGCTCCCATCACAGATACGCAGTATTTT.

The table lists this clone with a few counts. The rearrangement links TRBV28 to TRBJ1-1; D is unclear. The CDR3 contains 15 residues. In germline, CDR1 is MDHEN, CDR2 SYDVKM. V dropped 5 bases and J dropped 2 bases, with 15 bases sitting between them. Here the CDR3 reads CASSPPAGINTEAFF. The CDR3 coding sequence is TGTGCCAGCAGTCCCCCTGCCGGGATTAACACTGAAGCTTTCTTT.

By proportion, this clone is medium-sized. An end of the junction does not agree with germline; a read error may underlie this. This CDR3 reads CASSLAGRGTEQFF. The CDR3 bases are TGTGCTAGCAGCTTAGCTGGTAGGGGCACTGAGCAGTTCTTC. V and J are TRBV7-7 and TRBJ2-1, with TRBD1 as a possible D gene (5 bases). This CDR3 region has 14 residues. CDR1 and CDR2 (germline): SSHAT, FNYEAQ (reference sequence).

This clone was counted only a few times. DNA of the CDR3: TGTGCCAGCAGCTTCGGGACAGCGCTTACCACAGATACGCAGTATTTT. This codes for CASSFGTALTTDTQYF. V usage is TRBV7-6 and J usage is TRBJ2-3; TRBD1 agrees at 7 bases. Germline CDR1 reads SGHVS; CDR2 reads FNYEAQ. The CDR3 loop spans 16 amino acids. V gave up 3 bases and J gave up 2 bases; unmatched junction bases: 8.

The chain couples TRBV7-2 to TRBJ2-7; D is ambiguous. Trimming shortened V by 1 base and J by 4 bases, and 5 bases separated the two germline ends. The CDR3 spans 12 residues. Germline V gene lookup returns CDR1 SGHTA and CDR2 FQGNSA. As DNA, the CDR3 is TGTGCCAGCAGCTTAGTGAGATACGAGCAGTACTTC. It yields the protein CASSLVRYEQYF.

This chain uses TRBV2 with TRBJ2-7; 10 nucleotides align to TRBD2. The CDR3 has 16 residues. From germline, CDR1 is SNHLY and CDR2 FYNNEI. V was pared by 4 bases and J by 0 bases, with 6 bases of the junction left unmatched. The CDR3 DNA reads as TGTGCCAGCAGTGGGGGGGTAGCGGGAGGCTCCTACGAGCAGTACTTC. It specifies CASSGGVAGGSYEQYF.

This clone rates as medium-sized. The chain carries TRBV2 and TRBJ2-2, with unresolved D. The V gene lost 5 bases and the J gene lost 3 bases, with 4 bases spanning the gap. The germline gives CDR1 SNHLY, CDR2 FYNNEI. CDR3 length: 12 residues. CDR3 sequence reads: CASSLHTGELFF. CDR3 nucleotides: TGTGCCAGCAGTCTACACACCGGGGAGCTGTTTTTT.

The sample holds a few counts of this clone. This rearrangement joins TRBV4-2 to TRBJ2-7; 10 positions match TRBD1. The CDR3 has 14 residues. Germline V gene lookup returns CDR1 LGHNA and CDR2 YNFKEQ. With V trimmed by 4 bases and J by 5 bases, 5 bases remained unmatched. CDR3 bases: TGTGCCAGCAGCCCCCGGGACAGGGGAAACGAGCAGTACTTC. It encodes CASSPRDRGNEQYF.

The genes are TRBV20-1 and TRBJ1-2; D might be TRBD1 (5 bases). Germline CDR1 and CDR2: DFQATT and SNEGSKA (reference sequence). CDR3 length: 11 amino acids. V shed 6 bases and J shed 5 bases, with 10 bases lying between them. This chain's CDR3 is CSAWDSYGYTF. CDR3 nucleotide sequence: TGCAGTGCCTGGGACTCTTATGGCTACACCTTC.

The count of this clone is one. CDR3 in DNA: TGCGCCAGCAGCCAAGGACTAGTCACAGATACGCAGTATTTT. Amino acids: CASSQGLVTDTQYF. The V and J genes are TRBV10-2 and TRBJ2-3, with 7 bases lining up with TRBD2. V gave up 6 bases and J gave up 2 bases; unmatched junction bases: 5. The CDR3 runs to 14 residues. The germline gives CDR1 WSHSY, CDR2 SAAADI.

By its share, this clone is medium-sized (0.01 to 0.1%). The sample has other DNA sequences that encode this CDR3 too. The chain recombines TRBV6-1 with TRBJ2-7; 9 bases align to TRBD2. V was clipped by 2 bases and J by 0 bases; unmatched bases: 2. Looked up from germline, CDR1 is MNHNS and CDR2 is SASEGT. The CDR3 has 15 residues. Here the CDR3 DNA reads TGTGCCAGCAGTGAACTAGCGGGAAGCTCCTACGAGCAGTACTTC. Translation: CASSELAGSSYEQYF.

The gene calls are TRBV6-6 and TRBJ2-5; weak D call: TRBD1 (5 bases). V was pared by 2 bases and J by 4 bases, with 8 bases between. Germline-derived CDR1 and CDR2 are MNHNY and SVGAGI (reference sequence). This CDR3 contains 13 residues. The CDR3 sequence: CASSYRGGETQYF. CDR3 bases: TGTGCCAGCAGTTACAGGGGCGGAGAGACCCAGTACTTC.

This clone showed up just a few times. The gene calls are TRBV5-4 and TRBJ1-2; D is perhaps TRBD1 (6 bases). V lost 1 base to trimming and J lost 8 bases, with 15 bases between them. CDR3 length: 14 residues. Germline-derived CDR1 and CDR2 are SGHNT and YYREEE (reference sequence). CDR3 coding DNA: TGTGCCAGCAGCTTGATCCAGGGGCCCGGGGGCTACACCTTC. Amino acids: CASSLIQGPGGYTF.

This clone was detected only a few times. The chain recombines TRBV18 with TRBJ1-1; 8 bases agree with TRBD1. J gave up 11 bases and V 3 bases, and 8 bases lay outside the gene matches. Germline CDR1 KGHSH, CDR2 LQKENI. The CDR3 runs to 13 residues. The CDR3 is CASSPTGDAAAFF. In DNA form, the CDR3 reads TGTGCCAGCTCACCGACAGGGGATGCGGCGGCTTTCTTT.

This clone was detected only a few times. The V gene is TRBV5-5, the J gene TRBJ1-6, with 9 bases identical to TRBD1. With 1 base clipped from V and 9 bases from J, the junction kept 8 bases outside the gene matches. CDR3 size: 16 residues. Germline V gene data show CDR1 as SGHKS and CDR2 as YYEKEE (reference sequence). CDR3 amino acids: CASSLSLGQGVSPLHF. DNA of the CDR3: TGTGCCAGCAGCTTGTCCTTGGGACAGGGAGTTTCACCCCTCCACTTT. Together with reference TRBV5-5 and TRBJ1-6, the CDR3 gives the full variable domain: DAGVTQSPTHLIKTRGQQVTLRCSPISGHKSVSWYQQVLGQGPQFIFQYYEKEERGRGNFPDRFSARQFPNYSSELNVNALLLGDSALYLCASSLSLGQGVSPLHFGNGTRLTVT.

V usage is TRBV6-1 and J usage is TRBJ2-1, with D tentatively TRBD2 (6 bases). Germline lookup yields CDR1 MNHNS and CDR2 SASEGT. CDR3 length equals 13 residues. Trimming stripped 6 bases from V and 5 bases from J, with 11 bases between. As DNA, the CDR3 is TGTGCCAGCAGAACCGGACTAAACAATGAGCAGTTCTTC. Residues: CASRTGLNNEQFF.

This clone was seen only a few times. J is TRBJ1-1 and V is TRBV14; tentatively, D is TRBD1 (6 bases). The V gene lost 1 base and the J gene lost 7 bases, with 13 bases spanning the gap. The CDR3 totals 14 residues. CDR1 SGHDN and CDR2 FVKESK come from the germline V gene. In DNA form, the CDR3 reads TGTGCCAGCAGCCAAGCGGGGGGGGGCCTTGAAGCTTTCTTT. Its protein is CASSQAGGGLEAFF.

This clone is medium-sized in the sample. The chain combines TRBV6-1 with TRBJ1-5; unclear D gene. The CDR3 runs to 13 residues. Germline lookup yields CDR1 MNHNS and CDR2 SASEGT. V lost 3 bases and J 0 bases, leaving 3 bases between the germline ends. The DNA of the CDR3 is TGTGCCAGCAGTGATTATAGCAATCAGCCCCAGCATTTT. Its protein is CASSDYSNQPQHF.

The chain employs TRBV6-6 and TRBJ2-7; D might be TRBD1 (6 bases). The CDR3 spans 15 residues. The germline V gene encodes CDR1 MNHNY and CDR2 SVGAGI (reference sequence). Trimming left V 8 bases short and J 3 bases short, with 20 bases between. The CDR3 coding sequence is TGTGCCAGCCCTTCTGGGCAGGGGCCTAACTACGAGCAGTACTTC. It is translated as CASPSGQGPNYEQYF.

The chain employs TRBV10-3 and TRBJ1-1; D unresolved. From germline, CDR1 is ENHRY and CDR2 SYGVKD. V was trimmed by 8 bases and J by 1 base, leaving 17 bases between them. The CDR3 length is 15 residues. DNA for the CDR3: TGTGCCATCCGGGGTCGGGAAGTTTCGAACACTGAAGCTTTCTTT. Translated: CAIRGREVSNTEAFF.

This clone showed up just a few times. The J gene is TRBJ1-2, the V gene TRBV28, with TRBD1 matching 7 bases. The CDR3 has 13 residues. J was trimmed by 5 bases and V by 3 bases; bases with no gene match: 3. The germline gives CDR1 MDHEN, CDR2 SYDVKM. The CDR3 protein is CASSLTGPYGYTF. The CDR3 DNA reads as TGTGCCAGCAGTTTGACAGGGCCTTATGGCTACACCTTC.

There are a few counts of this clone. The rearrangement uses TRBV21-1 and TRBJ2-3; the D call TRBD1 from the table was never checked on the DNA. TRBV21-1 is a pseudogene segment. The length of the CDR3 is 17 residues. The CDR3 coding sequence is TGTGCCAGCAGCACTCTGGCCGGGACAGGGATGACAGATACGCAGTATTTT. Amino acid sequence: CASSTLAGTGMTDTQYF.

The V and J genes are TRBV18 and TRBJ2-3; 10 positions agree with TRBD2. Per the germline V gene, CDR1 is KGHSH and CDR2 is LQKENI. The CDR3 length is 15 residues. Trimming removed 5 bases from V and 3 bases from J; junction bases left unmatched: 5. The CDR3 coding sequence is TGTGCCAGCTCATCTAGCGGGGGTTATACAGATACGCAGTATTTT. Its protein is CASSSSGGYTDTQYF. The whole variable domain, remainder taken from reference TRBV18 and TRBJ2-3, is NAGVMQNPRHLVRRRGQEARLRCSPMKGHSHVYWYRQLPEEGLKFMVYLQKENIIDESGMPKERFSAEFPKEGPSILRIQQVVRGDSAAYFCASSSSGGYTDTQYFGPGTRLTVL.

This clone appeared a few times. The CDR3: CASSAGTGVAYEQYF. For the CDR3, the DNA is TGTGCCAGCTCAGCCGGGACAGGGGTTGCCTACGAGCAGTACTTC. The rearrangement uses TRBV18 and TRBJ2-7, with 10 positions matching TRBD1. Trimming cost V 5 bases and J 2 bases; bases outside gene matches: 6. The CDR3 spans 15 residues. Looked up from germline, CDR1 is KGHSH and CDR2 is LQKENI.

This clone counts as medium-sized. The chain carries TRBV5-1 and TRBJ2-7, with D maybe TRBD1 (5 bases). Trimming removed 0 bases at V and 4 bases at J, with 8 bases between. Germline loops: CDR1 SGHRS, CDR2 YFSETQ. There are 13 residues in the CDR3. CDR3 bases: TGCGCCAGCAGCTTGGCAGGGTCGTACGAGCAGTACTTC. Its translation: CASSLAGSYEQYF.

The chain carries TRBV28 and TRBJ2-7; 9 bases are shared with TRBD2. V was pared by 6 bases and J by 3 bases, with 9 bases of the junction left unmatched. The CDR3 runs 15 residues. Germline V gene lookup returns CDR1 MDHEN and CDR2 SYDVKM. The chain's CDR3 is CASRRGTSNFYEQYF. The CDR3 nucleotides are TGTGCCAGCAGACGCGGGACTAGCAATTTCTACGAGCAGTACTTC. Supplemented by reference TRBV28 and TRBJ2-7, the full variable domain reads DVKVTQSSRYLVKRTGEKVFLECVQDMDHENMFWYRQDPGLGLRLIYFSYDVKMKEKGDIPEGYSVSREKKERFSLILESASTNQTSMYLCASRRGTSNFYEQYFGPGTRLTVT.

This clone was detected only a few times. J is TRBJ2-3 and V is TRBV27; the match to TRBD2 covers 9 bases. V shed 2 bases, J shed 4 bases, and the junction held 1 base outside the gene matches. Per the germline V gene, CDR1 is MNHEY and CDR2 is SMNVEV (reference sequence). CDR3 length: 14 residues. CDR3 protein: CASSLIAGADTQYF. Written as DNA, the CDR3 is TGTGCCAGCAGTTTAATAGCGGGAGCAGATACGCAGTATTTT.

This clone is medium-sized. The V call is TRBV5-4, the J call TRBJ2-1, with a tentative D call TRBD2 (6 bases). Looked up from germline, CDR1 is SGHNT and CDR2 is YYREEE (reference sequence). Between the trimmed V and J ends, which lost 5 bases and 2 bases, there was a span of 11 bases. The CDR3 is made up of 14 amino acids. In DNA, the CDR3 is TGTGCCAGCAGACGGGAGTACGCCTACAATGAGCAGTTCTTC. This gives the protein CASRREYAYNEQFF.

The rearrangement links TRBV30 to TRBJ1-5, with TRBD1 matching 9 bases. Germline values: CDR1 GTSNPN, CDR2 SVGIG (reference sequence). Trimming removed 2 bases from V and 4 bases from J; junction bases left unmatched: 6. CDR3 size: 15 residues. The CDR3 loop is CAWSLLGTGNQPQHF. DNA of the CDR3: TGTGCCTGGAGTTTGTTAGGGACAGGGAATCAGCCCCAGCATTTT.

This chain joins TRBV7-6 and TRBJ2-7; 7 bases are a match to TRBD1. In germline, CDR1 is SGHVS, CDR2 FNYEAQ. V dropped 5 bases and J dropped 2; count of bases not matched to a gene: 24. The CDR3 has 20 amino acids. CDR3 protein: CASSRNPGGHARLSTYEQYF. DNA for the CDR3: TGTGCCAGCAGCAGAAATCCAGGGGGACACGCCCGCCTCTCTACCTACGAGCAGTACTTC.